The 6 T cell receptor beta chains in this list originate from one sample, sequenced in a study of control samples from healthy donors and cancer patients. The assay was immunoSEQ multiplex PCR, and TCRdb's table has in-frame clones only and misses some. The data show roughly 130,000 clones, around 96% seen once. The specimen was blood. All receptors derive from a man in his thirties or forties in good health.

The J gene is TRBJ2-5, the V gene TRBV7-9, with 12 bases aligning to TRBD2. CDR3 size: 16 residues. The germline CDR1 and CDR2 sequences are SEHNR and FQNEAQ (reference sequence). The trim removed 5 bases at V and 3 bases at J, leaving 7 bases unmatched. CDR3 DNA sequence: TGTGCCAGCAGCCCTCGGACTAGCGGGGCCAAAGAGACCCAGTACTTC. Amino acids: CASSPRTSGAKETQYF.

The chain carries TRBV5-4 and TRBJ2-3; 9 positions match TRBD2. CDR3 size: 17 residues. Per germline, CDR1 SGHNT and CDR2 YYREEE (reference sequence). Germline trimming cut 4 bases from V and 1 base from J; bases unmatched to any gene: 10. Here the CDR3 reads CASSPPGRTSGTDTQYF. DNA of the CDR3: TGTGCCAGCAGCCCCCCCGGGAGGACTAGCGGCACAGATACGCAGTATTTT.

This chain links TRBV7-8 with TRBJ2-1; 9 bases are a match to TRBD2. The germline CDR1 and CDR2 sequences are SGHVS and FQNEAQ. There are 15 residues in the CDR3. J lost 6 bases, V lost 8 bases, and 11 bases had no gene match. CDR3 nucleotides: TGTGCCAGCGTCGGCGGGGGGGCTGTCGGCAATGAGCAGTTCTTC. Its translation is CASVGGGAVGNEQFF.

CDR3 in amino acids: CASSPTGTGGEKLFF. CDR3 nucleotide sequence: TGTGCCAGCTCGCCGACCGGGACAGGAGGTGAAAAACTGTTTTTT. V usage is TRBV18 and J usage is TRBJ1-4, with 8 bases fitting TRBD1. Germline lookup yields CDR1 KGHSH and CDR2 LQKENI. The CDR3 covers 15 residues. V shed 6 bases, J shed 7 bases, and the junction held 10 bases outside the gene matches.

This clone appeared a single time. The gene calls are TRBV4-2 and TRBJ1-1; no clear D. The CDR3 sequence is 14 residues long. CDR1 and CDR2 (germline): LGHNA, YNFKEQ. Trimming pared 0 bases from V and 5 bases from J, leaving 10 bases between. The DNA of the CDR3 is TGTGCCAGCAGCCAAGATAACGGAGGAACTGAAGCTTTCTTT. Its protein is CASSQDNGGTEAFF.

The chain uses TRBV6-2 or TRBV6-3 and TRBJ1-5; D gene ambiguous. V lost 5 bases to trimming and J lost 0 bases, with 8 bases between them. Germline CDR1 is MNHEY and CDR2 is SVGEGT. The CDR3 contains 14 residues. CDR3 sequence (DNA): TGTGCCAGCAGTCCACAATATAGCAATCAGCCCCAGCATTTT. Its protein product is CASSPQYSNQPQHF.